The sequence of this T cell receptor (beta chain) was determined in a study of human T cells and chemical hapten exposure (dated by TCRdb to 2020 to 2023). For the wider study: For sensitization, 2% DPC in acetone was applied to a 2 cm by 2 cm area of upper inner arm skin. Patients additionally received weekly therapeutic DPC doses to the scalp throughout the approximately 24-week study period. Blood was sampled from patients pre-sensitization (week 0) and at 2, 6 and about 24 weeks after DPC sensitization. The libraries were sequenced as a pool, and the TCR yield per sample differed mostly because of small variations in library volumes within the pool. In alopecia patients, the study followed how the peripheral blood TCR repertoire changed in vivo over primary and secondary sensitization to diphenylcyclopropenone (DPC), a hapten. Blood for TCR sequencing was provided by twenty-nine alopecia patients at one to four time points (pre-sensitization, 2, 6 and 24 weeks). Most of the patients in the cohort were female, and the cohort covered alopecia areata with under or over 50% scalp involvement, alopecia totalis and alopecia universalis. Patch testing on the upper back used Finn chambers containing 0.01% DPC, with scoring done after 6 days according to International Contact Dermatitis Research Group standards.

The library relied on RACE. Sequencing took place on a NextSeq 500. Library preparation attached unique molecular identifiers to individual cDNA molecules for quantitative, reproducible TCR counting. From each blood RNA sample, both TCR alpha and TCR beta chains were sequenced. Turning to the authors' computational methods: A median of approximately 96,000 TCRs per sample was observed, with a range of 23,224 to 690,600. V, J and CDR3 annotation of the TCR reads was carried out using the Decombinator software suite. To make PS versus PT1 abundance plots, every sample was subsampled to the same number of TCRs (28,000). Expanded TCRs were defined as absent before sensitization and observed at least eight times at the 2-week time point. Using fastp at Q25 and MiXCR, TCRdb reprocessed the public reads and kept productive beta chains. Records with the same CDR3 protein are collapsed into one entry carrying the most frequent genes and DNA. Clone size and V and J calls follow TCRdb, not the original study. For this sample the table gives 150,000 to 200,000 distinct CDR3 sequences, of which 14% were detected only once. The ten most abundant clones make up 1.7% of the sample.

In light of the paper, this sample's time point label describes: patch test 1, 2 weeks after DPC sensitization. In the paper's terms, the treatment or condition label means: therapeutic diphenylcyclopropenone sensitization with weekly scalp DPC. At every patch-test visit, the blood draw took place before the patch test was put on. Eligible patients were aged 18 to 70, diagnosed with alopecia, deemed suitable for DPC therapy, and excluded if pregnant. Total RNA was extracted from unfractionated whole blood that had been collected in Tempus Blood RNA tubes. Results and caveats for the whole study, not just this receptor: No change with DPC sensitization was found in the number of TCRs above 1 in 1000 frequency, and no evidence of global repertoire structure alterations was found. Repeated subsampling changed both the strength of the expansion versus patch-test correlation and the threshold at which that correlation became significant. Significantly more large CDR3 similarity clusters were formed by expanded TCRs than by pre-sensitization or healthy control sets, consistent with antigen-driven responses. All patients had alopecia, a presumed autoimmune disease, so their immune response might differ from that of healthy individuals. Patch test score correlated positively with the number of PT1 expanded TCRs, reaching significance at thresholds 8, 16 and 32 but not at 4.

Ten or more counts support this clonotype. Its antigen remains unidentified. There are no base qualities to consult, and no much larger clone falls within one base. The germline V gene gives CDR1 as SGHAT and CDR2 as FQNNGV. The CDR3 sequence holds 15 residues, the cysteine and phenylalanine included. Only CDR3 DNA is held: 45 bases, read in frame from base 1. V and J lose 5 bases and 3 bases, and a span of 16 bases separates them. Sequencing used whole blood, obtained in connection with sensitization to the hapten diphenylcyclopropenone (DPC). This sequence originates from a woman aged 30 to 39 with alopecia areata. Some clones in this sample may be carry-over from other donors' samples. The chain joins TRBV11-2 to TRBJ1-1; TRBD1 is possibly the D segment (5 matching bases). The bases read TGTGCCAGCAGCCCGTTTGGGCGGGGGGACACTGAAGCTTTCTTT. Its protein reads: CASSPFGRGDTEAFF.